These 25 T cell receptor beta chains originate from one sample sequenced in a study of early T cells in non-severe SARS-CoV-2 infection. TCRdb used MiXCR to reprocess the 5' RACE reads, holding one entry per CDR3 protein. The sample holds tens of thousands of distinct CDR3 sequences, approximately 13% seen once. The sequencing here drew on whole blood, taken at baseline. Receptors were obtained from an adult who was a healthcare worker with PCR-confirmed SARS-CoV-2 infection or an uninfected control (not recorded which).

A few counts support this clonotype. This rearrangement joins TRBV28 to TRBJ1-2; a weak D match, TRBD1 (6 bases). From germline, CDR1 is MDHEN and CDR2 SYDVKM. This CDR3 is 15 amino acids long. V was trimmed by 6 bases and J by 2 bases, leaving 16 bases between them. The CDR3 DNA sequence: TGTGCCAGCAGCGATCCGGACAGCGCGAACTATGGCTACACCTTC. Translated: CASSDPDSANYGYTF.

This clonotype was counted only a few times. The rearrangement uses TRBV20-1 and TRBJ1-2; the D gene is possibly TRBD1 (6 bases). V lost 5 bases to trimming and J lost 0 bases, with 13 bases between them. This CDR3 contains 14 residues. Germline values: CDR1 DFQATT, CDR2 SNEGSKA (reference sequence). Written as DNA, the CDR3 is TGCAGTGCTCATACTGGACAGTCTAACTATGGCTACACCTTC. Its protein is CSAHTGQSNYGYTF.

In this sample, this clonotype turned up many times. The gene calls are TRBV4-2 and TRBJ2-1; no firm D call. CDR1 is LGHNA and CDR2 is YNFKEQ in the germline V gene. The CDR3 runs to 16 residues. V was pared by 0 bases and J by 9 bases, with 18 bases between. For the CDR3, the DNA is TGTGCCAGCAGCCAAGATTTCTCAACCACCATCTCTGAGCAGTTCTTC. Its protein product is CASSQDFSTTISEQFF.

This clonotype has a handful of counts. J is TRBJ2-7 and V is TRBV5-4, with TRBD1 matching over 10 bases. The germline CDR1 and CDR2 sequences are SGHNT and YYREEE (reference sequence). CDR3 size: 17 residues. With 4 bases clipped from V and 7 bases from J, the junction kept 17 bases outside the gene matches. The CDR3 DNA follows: TGTGCCAGCAGCCCCAGAGGGCCGGGACAGGGGTGGATGGAGCAGTACTTC. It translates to CASSPRGPGQGWMEQYF.

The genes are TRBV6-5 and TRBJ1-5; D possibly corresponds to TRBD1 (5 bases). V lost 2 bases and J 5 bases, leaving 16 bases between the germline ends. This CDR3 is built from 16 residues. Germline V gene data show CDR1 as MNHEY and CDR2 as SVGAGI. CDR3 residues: CASSYVGRAPHQPQHF. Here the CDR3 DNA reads TGTGCCAGCAGTTACGTTGGCAGGGCACCCCATCAGCCCCAGCATTTT.

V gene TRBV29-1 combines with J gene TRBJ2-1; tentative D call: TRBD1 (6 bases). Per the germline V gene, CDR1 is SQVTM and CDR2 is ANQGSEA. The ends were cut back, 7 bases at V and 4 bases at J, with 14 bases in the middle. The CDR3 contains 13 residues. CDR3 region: CSATGTLYNEQFF. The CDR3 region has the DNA TGCAGCGCCACCGGGACACTATACAATGAGCAGTTCTTC.

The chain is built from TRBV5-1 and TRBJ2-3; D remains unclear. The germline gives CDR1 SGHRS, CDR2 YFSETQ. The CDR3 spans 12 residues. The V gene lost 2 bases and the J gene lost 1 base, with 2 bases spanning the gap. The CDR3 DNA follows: TGCGCCAGCAGCTTACGCACAGATACGCAGTATTTT. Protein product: CASSLRTDTQYF.

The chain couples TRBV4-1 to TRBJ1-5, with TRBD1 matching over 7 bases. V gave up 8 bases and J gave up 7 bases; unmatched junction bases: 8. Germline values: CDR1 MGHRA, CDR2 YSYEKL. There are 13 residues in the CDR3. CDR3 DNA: TGCGCCAGCGGAGGGGGCGGGAGGCAGCCCCAGCATTTT. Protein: CASGGGGRQPQHF.

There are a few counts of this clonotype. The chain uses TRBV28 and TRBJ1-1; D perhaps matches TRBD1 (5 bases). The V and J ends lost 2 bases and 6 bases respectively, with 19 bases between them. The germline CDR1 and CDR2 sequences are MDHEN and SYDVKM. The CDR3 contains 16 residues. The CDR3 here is CASSLPRTLLDAEAFF. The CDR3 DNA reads TGTGCCAGCAGTTTACCCCGGACACTGTTGGACGCTGAAGCTTTCTTT.

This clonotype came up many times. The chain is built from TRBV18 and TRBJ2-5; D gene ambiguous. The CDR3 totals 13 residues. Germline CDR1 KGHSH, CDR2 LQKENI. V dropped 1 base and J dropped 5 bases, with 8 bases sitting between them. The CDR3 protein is CASSPRLRETQYF. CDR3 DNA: TGTGCCAGCTCACCACGTCTCAGGGAGACCCAGTACTTC.

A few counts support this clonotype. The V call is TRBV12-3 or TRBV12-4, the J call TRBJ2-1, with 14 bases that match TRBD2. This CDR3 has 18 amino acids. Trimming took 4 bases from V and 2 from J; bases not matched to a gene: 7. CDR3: CASSSPTSGGATYNEQFF. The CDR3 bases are TGTGCCAGCAGTTCCCCGACTAGCGGGGGGGCCACCTACAATGAGCAGTTCTTC.

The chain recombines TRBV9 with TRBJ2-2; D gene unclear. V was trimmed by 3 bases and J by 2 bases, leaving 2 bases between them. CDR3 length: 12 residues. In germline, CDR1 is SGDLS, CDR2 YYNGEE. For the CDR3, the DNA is TGTGCCAGCAGCGCAAACACCGGGGAGCTGTTTTTT. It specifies CASSANTGELFF.

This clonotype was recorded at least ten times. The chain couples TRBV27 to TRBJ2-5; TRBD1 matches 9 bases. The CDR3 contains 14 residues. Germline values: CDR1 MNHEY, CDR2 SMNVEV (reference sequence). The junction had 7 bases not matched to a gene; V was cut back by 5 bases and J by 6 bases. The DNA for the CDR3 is TGTGCCAGCAGTACGGGACAGGGCGTAAAGACCCAGTACTTC. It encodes CASSTGQGVKTQYF.

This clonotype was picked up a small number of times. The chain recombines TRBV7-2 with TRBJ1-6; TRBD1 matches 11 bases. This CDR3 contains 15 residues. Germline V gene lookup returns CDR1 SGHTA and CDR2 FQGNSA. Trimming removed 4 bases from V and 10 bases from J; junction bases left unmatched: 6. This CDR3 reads CASSSDRGRESPLHF. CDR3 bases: TGTGCCAGCAGCTCGGACAGGGGGCGAGAGTCACCCCTCCACTTT.

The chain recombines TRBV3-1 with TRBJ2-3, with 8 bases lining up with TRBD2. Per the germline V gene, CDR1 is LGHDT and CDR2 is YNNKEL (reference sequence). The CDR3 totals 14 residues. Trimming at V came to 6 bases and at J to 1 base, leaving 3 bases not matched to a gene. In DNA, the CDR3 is TGTGCCAGCAGGCCGGGAGGGGGCACAGATACGCAGTATTTT. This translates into CASRPGGGTDTQYF.

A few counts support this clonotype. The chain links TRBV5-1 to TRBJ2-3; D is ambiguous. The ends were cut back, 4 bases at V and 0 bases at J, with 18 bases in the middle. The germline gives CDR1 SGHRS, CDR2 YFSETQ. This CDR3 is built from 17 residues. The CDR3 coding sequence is TGCGCCAGCAGCCCTACCGGTCGGCCGACTAGCACAGATACGCAGTATTTT. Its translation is CASSPTGRPTSTDTQYF.

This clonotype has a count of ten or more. The CDR3 reads CASSPLRDGTEAFF. The CDR3 region has the DNA TGTGCCAGCTCACCACTCAGGGACGGCACTGAAGCTTTCTTT. The rearrangement links TRBV18 to TRBJ1-1; D is perhaps TRBD1 (5 bases). Germline V gene lookup returns CDR1 KGHSH and CDR2 LQKENI. CDR3 size: 14 residues. Trimming cost V 1 base and J 4 bases, with 10 bases left between them.

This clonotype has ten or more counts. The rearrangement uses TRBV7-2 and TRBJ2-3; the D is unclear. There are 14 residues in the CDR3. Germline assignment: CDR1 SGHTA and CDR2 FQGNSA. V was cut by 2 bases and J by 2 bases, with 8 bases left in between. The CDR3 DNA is TGTGCCAGCAGCTTAATTCCATCCACAGATACGCAGTATTTT. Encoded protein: CASSLIPSTDTQYF.

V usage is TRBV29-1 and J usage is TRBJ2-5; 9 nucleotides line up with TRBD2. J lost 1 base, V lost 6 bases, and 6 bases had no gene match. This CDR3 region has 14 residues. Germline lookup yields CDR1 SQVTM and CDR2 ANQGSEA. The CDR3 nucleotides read TGCAGCGTCAGCCCTAGCGGGATCCAAGAGACCCAGTACTTC. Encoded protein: CSVSPSGIQETQYF. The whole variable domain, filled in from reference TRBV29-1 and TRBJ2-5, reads SAVISQKPSRDICQRGTSLTIQCQVDSQVTMMFWYRQQPGQSLTLIATANQGSEATYESGFVIDKFPISRPNLTFSTLTVSNMSPEDSSIYLCSVSPSGIQETQYFGPGTRLLVL.

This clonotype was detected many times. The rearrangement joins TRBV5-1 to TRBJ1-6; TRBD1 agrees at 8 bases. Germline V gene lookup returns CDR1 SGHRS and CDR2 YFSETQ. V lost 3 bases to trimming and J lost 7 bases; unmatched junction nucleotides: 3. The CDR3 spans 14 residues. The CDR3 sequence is CASSYRTGNSPLHF. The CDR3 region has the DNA TGCGCCAGCAGCTACCGGACAGGGAATTCACCCCTCCACTTT. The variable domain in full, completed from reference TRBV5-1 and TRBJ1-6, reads KAGVTQTPRYLIKTRGQQVTLSCSPISGHRSVSWYQQTPGQGLQFLFEYFSETQRNKGNFPGRFSGRQFSNSRSEMNVSTLELGDSALYLCASSYRTGNSPLHFGNGTRLTVT.

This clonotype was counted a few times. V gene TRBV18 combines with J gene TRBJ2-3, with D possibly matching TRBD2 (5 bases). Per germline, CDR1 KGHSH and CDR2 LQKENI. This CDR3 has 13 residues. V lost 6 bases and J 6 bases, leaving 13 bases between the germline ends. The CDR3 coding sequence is TGTGCCAGCTCCCTAGGACTCGGGGATACGCAGTATTTT. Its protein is CASSLGLGDTQYF.

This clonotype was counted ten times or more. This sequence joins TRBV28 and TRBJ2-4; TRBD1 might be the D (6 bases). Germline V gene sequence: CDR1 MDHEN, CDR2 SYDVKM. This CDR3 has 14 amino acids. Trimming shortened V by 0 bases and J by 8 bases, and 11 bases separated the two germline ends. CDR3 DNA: TGTGCCAGCAGTTTATGGGGGGCCAATTACATTCAGTACTTC. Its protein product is CASSLWGANYIQYF.

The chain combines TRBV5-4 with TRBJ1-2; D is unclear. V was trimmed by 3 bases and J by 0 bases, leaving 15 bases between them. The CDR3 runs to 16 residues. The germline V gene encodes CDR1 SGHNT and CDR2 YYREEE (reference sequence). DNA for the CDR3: TGTGCCAGCAGCTCGACCTACAGAGCTCCTAACTATGGCTACACCTTC. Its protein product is CASSSTYRAPNYGYTF.

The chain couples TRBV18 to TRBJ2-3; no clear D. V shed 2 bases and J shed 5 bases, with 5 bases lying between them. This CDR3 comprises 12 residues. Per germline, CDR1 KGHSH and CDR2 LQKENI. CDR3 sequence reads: CASSPKGDTQYF. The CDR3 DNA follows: TGTGCCAGCTCACCAAAGGGAGATACGCAGTATTTT.

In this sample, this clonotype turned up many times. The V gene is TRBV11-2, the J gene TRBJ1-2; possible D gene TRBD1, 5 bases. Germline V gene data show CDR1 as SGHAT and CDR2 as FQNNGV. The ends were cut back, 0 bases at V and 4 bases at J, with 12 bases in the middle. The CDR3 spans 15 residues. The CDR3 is CASSLEAGPTYGYTF. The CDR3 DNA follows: TGTGCCAGCAGCTTAGAGGCGGGACCCACCTATGGCTACACCTTC. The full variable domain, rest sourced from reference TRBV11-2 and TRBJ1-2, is EAGVAQSPRYKIIEKRQSVAFWCNPISGHATLYWYQQILGQGPKLLIQFQNNGVVDDSQLPKDRFSAERLKGVDSTLKIQPAKLEDSAVYLCASSLEAGPTYGYTFGSGTRLTVV.